This TCR beta chain originates from a study of T cells after yellow fever vaccination. Across the study: Where fractions had low cell numbers, libraries were prepared from them with the SMART-Seq v4 Ultra Low Input RNA kit.

General study findings and limits: The bulk population could contribute abundant contaminating clonotypes to FACS-sorted repertoires. Post-booster repertoires again held most primary-vaccination clones (about 96% CD4, over 80% CD8).

TCRdb analysed the 5' RACE reads with MiXCR anew, one entry per CDR3 protein. The sample holds under 400,000 distinct CDR3 sequences; around an eighth are singletons and the top ten take 2.5% to 3.5%. The sample holds many counts of this clonotype. Its matching antigen is unknown. This TCR was recovered from a man between 18 and 35 years old who received the YFV17D yellow fever vaccine. The sample in question was CD4+ T cells sorted from PBMCs, obtained 15 days after the yellow fever booster vaccination.

CDR3 residues: CASSSPTGGLSYNEQFF. CDR3 nucleotides: TGTGCCAGCAGCTCCCCAACAGGGGGCTTGTCCTACAATGAGCAGTTCTTC. V is TRBV7-2 and J is TRBJ2-1, with 9 positions matching TRBD1. Trimming took 4 bases from V and 1 from J; bases not matched to a gene: 8. Germline CDR1 reads SGHTA; CDR2 reads FQGNSA. The CDR3 spans 17 residues.